A selection of T cell receptor beta chains follows, all from one sample in a study of CD8 T cells in Susac syndrome. TCRdb processed the immunoSEQ multiplex PCR reads anew with MiXCR; each CDR3 protein has one entry. Of 110,000 or so distinct CDR3 sequences in the sample, 94% were seen once. Sequenced sample: CD4+ T cells from PBMCs. Receptors were obtained from a human donor in good health. The CDR3 runs from the conserved cysteine through the conserved F or W. Each record gives: clone size, V gene, J gene, CDR3 protein. For some rows the clone size is stated as once, few or many, or as a class when expanded; others skip it.

clone size: .
V gene: TRBV3-1
J gene: TRBJ2-1
CDR3 protein: CASSQGDNEQFF

clone size: .
V gene: TRBV28
J gene: TRBJ1-6
CDR3 protein: CASRIQLGGSYNSPLHF

clone size: .
V gene: TRBV20-1
J gene: TRBJ1-5
CDR3 protein: CSARDPEFNQPQHF

clone size: .
V gene: TRBV5-4
J gene: TRBJ1-1
CDR3 protein: CATMTLTNTEAFF

clone size: .
V gene: TRBV30
J gene: TRBJ2-7
CDR3 protein: CAWSDWTGTHEQYF

clone size: .
V gene: TRBV18
J gene: TRBJ2-1
CDR3 protein: CASSPNLAAYNEQFF

clone size: once
V gene: TRBV2
J gene: TRBJ2-7
CDR3 protein: CASRVDSSYEQYF

clone size: .
V gene: TRBV7-3
J gene: TRBJ2-7
CDR3 protein: CASSSSAGTYEQYF

clone size: .
V gene: TRBV12-3/TRBV12-4
J gene: TRBJ2-2
CDR3 protein: CASNVNTGELFF

clone size: .
V gene: TRBV28
J gene: TRBJ1-5
CDR3 protein: CASSPPPLRDQPQHF

clone size: .
V gene: TRBV5-1
J gene: TRBJ1-6
CDR3 protein: CASSPGQGLAPLHF

clone size: .
V gene: TRBV6-1
J gene: TRBJ2-7
CDR3 protein: CASSTSGKSYEQYF

clone size: once
V gene: TRBV7-9
J gene: TRBJ2-5
CDR3 protein: CASSFVTGEETQYF

clone size: .
V gene: TRBV18
J gene: TRBJ2-3
CDR3 protein: CASSPQGGTDTQYF

clone size: .
V gene: TRBV7-9
J gene: TRBJ2-7
CDR3 protein: CASSSAGGRNEQYF

clone size: .
V gene: TRBV5-5
J gene: TRBJ2-1
CDR3 protein: CASSLELAGYNEQFF

clone size: .
V gene: TRBV4-2
J gene: TRBJ2-1
CDR3 protein: CASSQDERRANEQFF

clone size: .
V gene: TRBV7-2
J gene: TRBJ1-5
CDR3 protein: CASSLARGYMSNQPQHF

clone size: .
V gene: TRBV12-3/TRBV12-4
J gene: TRBJ1-3
CDR3 protein: CASSYRARKNTIYF

clone size: .
V gene: TRBV6-2/TRBV6-3
J gene: TRBJ2-7
CDR3 protein: CASSWEGPSYEQYF

clone size: .
V gene: TRBV6-1
J gene: TRBJ2-7
CDR3 protein: CASRSTVLAVDNYEQYF

clone size: .
V gene: TRBV28
J gene: TRBJ2-5
CDR3 protein: CASSEGTLETQYF

clone size: .
V gene: TRBV11-2
J gene: TRBJ2-7
CDR3 protein: CASSPDPPYEQYF

clone size: once
V gene: TRBV6-6
J gene: TRBJ1-1
CDR3 protein: CASSNRQGSATEAFF

clone size: .
V gene: TRBV7-2
J gene: TRBJ2-7
CDR3 protein: CASSLLGRLETYEQYF

clone size: .
V gene: TRBV7-9
J gene: TRBJ2-4
CDR3 protein: CASSPGPSHIAKNIQYF

clone size: .
V gene: TRBV3-1
J gene: TRBJ2-1
CDR3 protein: CASSQLSGRGALNEQFF

clone size: .
V gene: TRBV3-1
J gene: TRBJ2-7
CDR3 protein: CASSLDLSSYEQYF

clone size: .
V gene: TRBV7-8
J gene: TRBJ2-1
CDR3 protein: CASSLPERTDSSYNEQFF

clone size: .
V gene: TRBV3-1
J gene: TRBJ2-3
CDR3 protein: CASSHSGRGGDTQYF

clone size: .
V gene: TRBV4-1
J gene: TRBJ1-4
CDR3 protein: CASSQDLGATNEKLFF

clone size: .
V gene: TRBV6-5
J gene: TRBJ2-7
CDR3 protein: CASSSFDGYEQYF

clone size: .
V gene: TRBV2
J gene: TRBJ1-2
CDR3 protein: CASTRQGNYGYTF

clone size: .
V gene: TRBV19
J gene: TRBJ2-6
CDR3 protein: CASNSGANVLTF

clone size: .
V gene: TRBV12-3/TRBV12-4
J gene: TRBJ2-7
CDR3 protein: CASRASGRSYEQYF

clone size: .
V gene: TRBV5-1
J gene: TRBJ2-6
CDR3 protein: CASKDMRSGANVLTF

clone size: .
V gene: TRBV6-5
J gene: TRBJ1-2
CDR3 protein: CASSYSGPLGALGYTF

clone size: once
V gene: TRBV2
J gene: TRBJ2-1
CDR3 protein: CASSVTGINEQFF

clone size: once
V gene: TRBV6-5
J gene: TRBJ1-3
CDR3 protein: CASSYAGTGAGNTIYF

clone size: .
V gene: TRBV19
J gene: TRBJ1-6
CDR3 protein: CASTSGQGLASPLHF

clone size: .
V gene: TRBV20-1
J gene: TRBJ2-7
CDR3 protein: CSAILAGHSYEQYF

clone size: .
V gene: TRBV20-1
J gene: TRBJ2-3
CDR3 protein: CSARPGGSTDTQYF

clone size: .
V gene: TRBV29-1
J gene: TRBJ2-2
CDR3 protein: CSVGTSGTHTGELFF

clone size: .
V gene: TRBV27
J gene: TRBJ2-2
CDR3 protein: CASSLSEGSGELFF

clone size: .
V gene: TRBV20-1
J gene: TRBJ1-1
CDR3 protein: CSARDGPVNTEAFF